These 29 T cell receptor beta chains originate from one sample sequenced in a study of cytomegalovirus exposure and HLA in healthy donors. The primer mix had 60 Vbeta and 13 Jbeta primers. Clones were sequenced by immunoSEQ multiplex PCR, and TCRdb holds only the in-frame ones, with some missing. The sample has 150,000 to 200,000 clones; approximately 85% are singletons. Material: PBMCs. Receptor source: a man between 18 and 35 years old in good health and CMV-seropositive.

The chain joins TRBV28 to TRBJ1-2, with a weak D call TRBD1 (5 bases). CDR1 and CDR2 from the germline V gene are MDHEN and SYDVKM. Trimming pared 4 bases from V and 7 bases from J, leaving 7 bases between. The CDR3 has 11 residues. CDR3 region: CASSSGFGYTF. The CDR3 DNA is TGTGCCAGCAGTTCAGGGTTTGGCTACACCTTC.

The chain carries TRBV19 and TRBJ2-1; 13 bases are shared with TRBD2. This CDR3 comprises 16 residues. V shed 6 bases, J shed 9 bases, and the junction held 11 bases outside the gene matches. Looked up from germline, CDR1 is LNHDA and CDR2 is SQIVND (reference sequence). CDR3 in DNA: TGTGCCAGTAGCCCGAGACTAGCGGGGGGAGTGGGTGAGCAGTTCTTC. As protein: CASSPRLAGGVGEQFF. Combining the CDR3 with reference TRBV19 and TRBJ2-1 gives the whole variable domain DGGITQSPKYLFRKEGQNVTLSCEQNLNHDAMYWYRQDPGQGLRLIYYSQIVNDFQKGDIAEGYSVSREKKESFPLTVTSAQKNPTAFYLCASSPRLAGGVGEQFFGPGTRLTVL.

The CDR3 protein is CASSPTLTGSTDTQYF. CDR3 in DNA: TGTGCCAGCAGTCCCACCCTGACAGGGAGCACAGATACGCAGTATTTT. The V gene is TRBV27, the J gene TRBJ2-3; 7 positions match TRBD1. CDR1 and CDR2 from the germline V gene are MNHEY and SMNVEV (reference sequence). The CDR3 loop spans 16 amino acids. V lost 5 bases to trimming and J lost 0 bases; unmatched junction nucleotides: 8.

This chain connects TRBV5-4 to TRBJ1-2; D unresolved. The CDR3 runs 15 residues. Germline assignment: CDR1 SGHNT and CDR2 YYREEE (reference sequence). The germline V and J ends were trimmed by 4 bases and 3 bases, with 16 bases remaining between them. CDR3 sequence: CASSPGLVEDYGYTF. In nucleotides, the CDR3 is TGTGCCAGCAGCCCCGGCCTCGTCGAGGACTATGGCTACACCTTC.

This clone was observed once. This sequence joins TRBV27 and TRBJ2-2; D ambiguous. V shed 3 bases and J shed 1 base, with 6 bases lying between them. CDR3 size: 14 residues. Looked up from germline, CDR1 is MNHEY and CDR2 is SMNVEV (reference sequence). The chain's CDR3 is CASSLRLNTGELFF. In DNA, the CDR3 is TGTGCCAGCAGTTTGCGCCTGAACACCGGGGAGCTGTTTTTT.

The chain recombines TRBV9 with TRBJ2-1; tentative D call: TRBD2 (6 bases). Per germline, CDR1 SGDLS and CDR2 YYNGEE. The CDR3 totals 13 residues. With 2 bases removed from V and 6 bases from J, the gap between germline ends came to 9 bases. The CDR3 loop reads CASSVWEANEQFF. The CDR3 bases are TGTGCCAGCAGCGTGTGGGAGGCCAATGAGCAGTTCTTC. Full variable domain (remainder filled in from reference TRBV9 and TRBJ2-1): DSGVTQTPKHLITATGQRVTLRCSPRSGDLSVYWYQQSLDQGLQFLIQYYNGEERAKGNILERFSAQQFPDLHSELNLSSLELGDSALYFCASSVWEANEQFFGPGTRLTVL.

The chain uses TRBV27 and TRBJ1-1, with D tentatively TRBD1 (6 bases). The V end was cut by 1 base, the J end by 1 base, with 13 bases between. The CDR3 is 16 residues long. From germline, CDR1 is MNHEY and CDR2 SMNVEV (reference sequence). For the CDR3, the DNA is TGTGCCAGCAGTTTATTGGAGGGAGGGGGGAACACTGAAGCTTTCTTT. Translating gives CASSLLEGGGNTEAFF.

The CDR3: CASSTDRGRQPQHF. The CDR3 nucleotides are TGTGCCAGCAGTACTGACAGGGGGCGTCAGCCCCAGCATTTT. The V gene is TRBV6-5, the J gene TRBJ1-5; TRBD1 aligns across 10 bases. CDR1 and CDR2 (germline): MNHEY, SVGAGI. The CDR3 is 14 amino acids. With V trimmed by 5 bases and J by 6 bases, 4 bases remained unmatched.

The DNA of the CDR3 is TGCGCCAGCAGCTTATTGTTTAGCGGGGGGGATCACCAAGAGACCCAGTACTTC. This translates into CASSLLFSGGDHQETQYF. The chain couples TRBV5-1 to TRBJ2-5; 11 nucleotides match TRBD2. From germline, CDR1 is SGHRS and CDR2 YFSETQ. V lost 2 bases, J lost 0 bases, and 9 bases stayed unmatched. The CDR3 sequence is 18 residues long.

This clone was seen a single time. CDR3 residues: CASDTGRYGYTF. The CDR3, as DNA: TGTGCCAGCGACACAGGGCGCTATGGCTACACCTTC. The rearrangement joins TRBV2 to TRBJ1-2; D is possibly TRBD1 (6 bases). CDR3 size: 12 residues. Trimming removed 8 bases at V and 4 bases at J, with 11 bases between. Germline assignment: CDR1 SNHLY and CDR2 FYNNEI. Complete variable domain (other parts from reference TRBV2 and TRBJ1-2): EPEVTQTPSHQVTQMGQEVILRCVPISNHLYFYWYRQILGQKVEFLVSFYNNEISEKSEIFDDQFSVERPDGSNFTLKIRSTKLEDSAMYFCASDTGRYGYTFGSGTRLTVV.

This sequence joins TRBV11-2 and TRBJ1-1; a weak D match, TRBD1 (6 bases). CDR1 is SGHAT and CDR2 is FQNNGV in the germline V gene. This CDR3 is built from 16 residues. V lost 1 base, J lost 10 bases, and 22 bases lay in between. CDR3 bases: TGTGCCAGCAGCTTAGTGTGGCGGGGGGCTCAGTCAGGAGCTTTCTTT. The encoded protein is CASSLVWRGAQSGAFF.

This rearrangement joins TRBV4-3 to TRBJ2-1; possibly TRBD1 for D (6 bases). Germline V gives CDR1 LGHNA, CDR2 YSLEER. V was cut by 0 bases and J by 9 bases, with 9 bases left in between. The CDR3 is 13 amino acids. CDR3 sequence: CASSQDRGGEQFF. Here the CDR3 DNA reads TGCGCCAGCAGCCAAGATAGAGGGGGTGAGCAGTTCTTC.

The chain couples TRBV4-1 to TRBJ2-7; 7 bases map to TRBD2. The length of the CDR3 is 17 residues. In germline, CDR1 is MGHRA, CDR2 YSYEKL. The V and J ends lost 1 base and 4 bases, in that order; junction bases with no gene match: 13. This chain's CDR3 is CASSQVGRDILLYEQYF. The CDR3 region has the DNA TGCGCCAGCAGCCAAGTTGGGAGGGATATCCTCTTATACGAGCAGTACTTC.

This clone appeared a single time. The chain links TRBV12-1 to TRBJ2-7; the DNA was not compared with TRBD2, the D call given in the table. TRBV12-1 constitutes a pseudogene. This CDR3 spans 12 amino acids. The CDR3 reads CASSPGLVLQYF. CDR3 coding DNA: TGTGCCAGCAGCCCCGGGTTGGTCCTTCAGTACTTC.

The chain has TRBV5-6 and TRBJ1-2, with 7 bases lining up with TRBD1. Germline V gives CDR1 SGHDT, CDR2 YYEEEE. V was clipped by 4 bases and J by 2 bases; unmatched bases: 14. This CDR3 is built from 17 residues. The CDR3 protein is CASSLTGPTGANYGYTF. Written as DNA, the CDR3 is TGTGCCAGCAGCCTAACGGGTCCCACAGGGGCAAACTATGGCTACACCTTC.

The genes are TRBV5-4 and TRBJ2-5; D might be TRBD1 (6 bases). The CDR3 runs 15 residues. V lost 4 bases and J 2 bases, leaving 15 bases between the germline ends. Germline V CDR1 and CDR2: SGHNT, YYREEE (reference sequence). The CDR3 is CASSTPGHLQETQYF. CDR3 bases: TGTGCCAGCAGCACCCCGGGACATCTACAAGAGACCCAGTACTTC.

The genes are TRBV7-9 and TRBJ1-6, with 8 bases lining up with TRBD1. This CDR3 comprises 15 residues. The V segment lost 5 bases and the J segment 8 bases; nucleotides outside the gene matches: 8. The germline V gene encodes CDR1 SEHNR and CDR2 FQNEAQ (reference sequence). CDR3 residues: CASSPTGTGDSPLHF. The CDR3 bases are TGTGCCAGCAGCCCAACCGGGACAGGAGATTCACCCCTCCACTTT.

This chain joins TRBV2 and TRBJ2-1; 13 bases are shared with TRBD2. The germline V gene encodes CDR1 SNHLY and CDR2 FYNNEI. The CDR3 sequence is 16 residues long. V lost 6 bases and J lost 4; bases outside the gene matches: 6. Here the CDR3 DNA reads TGTGCCAGCAGGGGACTAGCGGGGCGTAAGTACAATGAGCAGTTCTTC. This translates into CASRGLAGRKYNEQFF. The whole variable domain, remainder taken from reference TRBV2 and TRBJ2-1, is EPEVTQTPSHQVTQMGQEVILRCVPISNHLYFYWYRQILGQKVEFLVSFYNNEISEKSEIFDDQFSVERPDGSNFTLKIRSTKLEDSAMYFCASRGLAGRKYNEQFFGPGTRLTVL.

The gene calls are TRBV2 and TRBJ2-3, with 8 bases lining up with TRBD2. Germline CDR1 is SNHLY and CDR2 is FYNNEI. The CDR3 contains 15 residues. V shed 1 base, J shed 11 bases, and the junction held 11 bases outside the gene matches. The CDR3 sequence: CASSEEGLAGLGQYF. The CDR3 nucleotides are TGTGCCAGCAGTGAAGAAGGGTTGGCGGGACTAGGGCAGTATTTT.

The V call is TRBV19, the J call TRBJ2-4, with 7 bases that match TRBD1. J lost 8 bases, V lost 5 bases, and 6 bases had no gene match. Germline V lookup: CDR1 LNHDA, CDR2 SQIVND (reference sequence). The CDR3 loop spans 13 amino acids. The CDR3 DNA follows: TGTGCCAGTAGTTTTCAGGGGGAAGACATTCAGTACTTC. Translation gives CASSFQGEDIQYF.

The chain joins TRBV7-2 to TRBJ2-6; possibly TRBD1 for D (6 bases). The CDR3 runs 15 residues. Trimming took 5 bases from V and 5 from J, leaving 13 bases between them. Germline loops: CDR1 SGHTA, CDR2 FQGNSA. In DNA form, the CDR3 reads TGTGCCAGCAGCGGGAATGGGGGCTGGGCCAACGTCCTGACTTTC. It is translated as CASSGNGGWANVLTF.

This chain joins TRBV11-3 and TRBJ2-5; 7 nucleotides line up with TRBD2. Germline-derived CDR1 and CDR2 are SGHNT and YENEEA. This CDR3 comprises 15 residues. V shed 3 bases and J 1 base; nucleotides not matched to a gene: 5. CDR3 sequence: CASSFSSGSQETQYF. In DNA, the CDR3 is TGTGCCAGCAGCTTCTCTAGCGGTTCCCAAGAGACCCAGTACTTC.

This rearrangement joins TRBV6-1 to TRBJ1-2, with TRBD1 matching 8 bases. Germline assignment: CDR1 MNHNS and CDR2 SASEGT. The junction had 7 bases not matched to a gene; V was cut back by 2 bases and J by 8 bases. The CDR3 spans 14 residues. CDR3 coding DNA: TGTGCCAGCAGTGAAAGTGGCAGGGGGCTCGGCTACACCTTC. Translation: CASSESGRGLGYTF.

The chain recombines TRBV25-1 with TRBJ2-5; 9 positions agree with TRBD1. The junction had 2 bases not matched to a gene; V was cut back by 6 bases and J by 9 bases. In germline, CDR1 is MGHDK, CDR2 SYGVNS. This CDR3 is built from 11 residues. The chain's CDR3 is CASSRQGAQYF. CDR3 nucleotides: TGTGCCAGCAGCCGACAGGGGGCCCAGTACTTC.

The CDR3 here is CAISDSGEQYF. The CDR3 DNA reads TGTGCCATCAGTGACTCCGGCGAGCAGTACTTC. The rearrangement uses TRBV10-3 and TRBJ2-7; D gene unclear. The V gene lost 3 bases and the J gene lost 6 bases, with 6 bases spanning the gap. Germline lookup yields CDR1 ENHRY and CDR2 SYGVKD. The CDR3 runs 11 residues.

The chain uses TRBV4-2 and TRBJ2-3; 11 bases are a match to TRBD2. Germline-derived CDR1 and CDR2 are LGHNA and YNFKEQ. Unmatched junction bases numbered 5, after V lost 0 bases and J lost 6 bases. This CDR3 region has 16 residues. Here the CDR3 reads CASSQDSSGGTDTQYF. CDR3 DNA: TGTGCCAGCAGCCAAGATTCTAGCGGGGGGACGGATACGCAGTATTTT.

The chain is built from TRBV5-1 and TRBJ2-2; 9 bases fit TRBD2. CDR1 SGHRS and CDR2 YFSETQ come from the germline V gene. The CDR3 runs 16 residues. Trimming at V came to 4 bases and at J to 1 base, leaving 5 bases not matched to a gene. The chain's CDR3 is CASSPTLAGNTGELFF. The CDR3 DNA is TGCGCCAGCAGCCCAACACTAGCGGGGAACACCGGGGAGCTGTTTTTT.

This clone came up once. The V gene is TRBV30, the J gene TRBJ1-2; maybe TRBD1 (5 bases). Between the trimmed V and J ends, which lost 1 base and 3 bases, there was a span of 6 bases. From germline, CDR1 is GTSNPN and CDR2 SVGIG (reference sequence). CDR3 length: 12 amino acids. The CDR3 here is CAWSETDYGYTF. The CDR3 nucleotides are TGTGCCTGGAGTGAGACAGACTATGGCTACACCTTC.

The J gene is TRBJ1-1, the V gene TRBV6-5; D not certain. Germline CDR1 is MNHEY and CDR2 is SVGAGI. The CDR3 covers 15 residues. Trimming removed 0 bases from V and 3 bases from J, with 11 bases in between. This chain's CDR3 is CASSYSEGGYTEAFF. The CDR3 coding sequence is TGTGCCAGCAGTTACTCGGAGGGAGGTTACACTGAAGCTTTCTTT.